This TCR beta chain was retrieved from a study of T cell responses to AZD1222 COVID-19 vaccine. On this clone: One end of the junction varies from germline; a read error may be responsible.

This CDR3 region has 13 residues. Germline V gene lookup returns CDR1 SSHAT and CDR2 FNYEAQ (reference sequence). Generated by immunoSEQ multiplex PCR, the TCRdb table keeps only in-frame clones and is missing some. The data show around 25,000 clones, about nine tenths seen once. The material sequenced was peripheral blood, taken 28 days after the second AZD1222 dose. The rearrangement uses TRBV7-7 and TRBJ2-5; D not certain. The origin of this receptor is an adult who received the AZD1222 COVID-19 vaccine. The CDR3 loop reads CASSLTPTETQYF. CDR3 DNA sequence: TGTGCTAGCAGCTTAACCCCCACGGAGACCCAGTACTTC.